The 20 T cell receptor beta chains below were found in one sample sequenced in a study of T-cell reconstitution after alpha-beta-depleted transplantation in children. The TCRbeta library was prepared with unique molecular identifiers. A single record per CDR3 protein comes from TCRdb applying MiXCR to the PCR reads. Among roughly 190,000 distinct CDR3 sequences listed, approximately 15% were seen once. The source material was PBMCs from the stem cell graft donor, sampled from the stem cell graft. The receptors here all came from a human donor who donated a stem cell graft to a child with acute lymphoblastic leukemia.

In regard to this clonotype: A much larger clone lies a single base off, so this may be a read error. The rearrangement uses TRBV5-5 and TRBJ1-1; D unclear. The germline CDR1 and CDR2 sequences are SGHKS and YYEKEE (reference sequence). Trimming pared 9 bases from V and 1 base from J, leaving 16 bases between. This CDR3 region has 14 residues. CDR3: CATSSDTTNTEAFF. The CDR3 nucleotides read TGTGCCACCAGTTCTGACACCACGAACACTGAAGCTTTCTTT.

This clonotype was seen many times. The genes are TRBV12-3 or TRBV12-4 and TRBJ2-1; the match to TRBD2 covers 9 bases. The CDR3 spans 14 residues. Trimming cost V 6 bases and J 10 bases; bases outside gene matches: 10. CDR3 sequence: CASRLGTSLEEQFF. CDR3 sequence (DNA): TGTGCCAGCAGACTCGGGACTAGCCTTGAAGAGCAGTTCTTC.

The J gene is TRBJ1-5, the V gene TRBV24-1; weak D call: TRBD1 (6 bases). The CDR3 contains 14 residues. Trimming cost V 9 bases and J 3 bases, with 14 bases left between them. Germline lookup yields CDR1 KGHDR and CDR2 SFDVKD. CDR3 bases: TGTGCCACCCGGTCGACAGGCCCCAATCAGCCCCAGCATTTT. This encodes CATRSTGPNQPQHF.

This clonotype was observed at least ten times. The chain employs TRBV6-5 and TRBJ1-3, with D uncertain. This CDR3 region has 16 residues. CDR1 and CDR2 (germline): MNHEY, SVGAGI. Between the trimmed V and J ends, which lost 2 bases and 8 bases, there was a span of 19 bases. Here the CDR3 reads CASSYTDIAALDTIYF. In DNA, the CDR3 is TGTGCCAGCAGTTACACCGACATAGCTGCCTTGGACACCATATATTTT.

This clonotype was observed a handful of times. The rearrangement uses TRBV24-1 and TRBJ2-6; D not certain. The CDR3 sequence is 14 residues long. Trimming removed 4 bases at V and 1 base at J, with 4 bases between. CDR1 is KGHDR and CDR2 is SFDVKD in the germline V gene. The CDR3 DNA reads as TGTGCCACCAGTGAGGCTTCTGGGGCCAACGTCCTGACTTTC. This gives the protein CATSEASGANVLTF.

This clonotype was found a few times. The gene calls are TRBV7-2 and TRBJ1-5, with no clear D. The CDR3 consists of 13 residues. Germline assignment: CDR1 SGHTA and CDR2 FQGNSA. V was trimmed by 5 bases and J by 6 bases, leaving 11 bases between them. The CDR3 nucleotides are TGTGCCAGCAGCCCCAGCGGCAGTCAGCCCCAGCATTTT. Translation: CASSPSGSQPQHF. The complete variable domain, with remaining parts taken from reference TRBV7-2 and TRBJ1-5, reads GAGVSQSPSNKVTEKGKDVELRCDPISGHTALYWYRQSLGQGLEFLIYFQGNSAPDKSGLPSDRFSAERTGGSVSTLTIQRTQQEDSAVYLCASSPSGSQPQHFGDGTRLSIL.

This clonotype has ten or more counts. V is TRBV5-1 and J is TRBJ2-7; the D is unclear. The V and J ends lost 1 base and 5 bases respectively, with 7 bases between them. Germline V gene data show CDR1 as SGHRS and CDR2 as YFSETQ. The CDR3 spans 12 residues. DNA for the CDR3: TGCGCCAGCAGCTTGAATCTGGACGAGCAGTACTTC. Amino acid sequence: CASSLNLDEQYF. The full variable domain, its missing parts supplied by reference TRBV5-1 and TRBJ2-7, is KAGVTQTPRYLIKTRGQQVTLSCSPISGHRSVSWYQQTPGQGLQFLFEYFSETQRNKGNFPGRFSGRQFSNSRSEMNVSTLELGDSALYLCASSLNLDEQYFGPGTRLTVT.

This clonotype was recorded at least ten times. The gene calls are TRBV18 and TRBJ2-3; 8 bases are a match to TRBD1. The CDR3 loop spans 16 amino acids. The V and J ends lost 3 bases and 2 bases, in that order; junction bases with no gene match: 7. Germline-derived CDR1 and CDR2 are KGHSH and LQKENI. The CDR3 DNA is TGTGCCAGCTCACCGGTGACAGGGGCATACACAGATACGCAGTATTTT. It specifies CASSPVTGAYTDTQYF.

At least ten counts were recorded for this clonotype. V usage is TRBV29-1 and J usage is TRBJ2-7, with D perhaps assigned TRBD1 or TRBD2 (5 bases each). The CDR3 runs to 14 residues. Germline-derived CDR1 and CDR2 are SQVTM and ANQGSEA. Deletions cut 8 bases from V and 4 bases from J, with 21 bases between. The CDR3, as DNA: TGCAGCCCTACCCCACAGGAGGAATGGTACGAGCAGTACTTC. Residues: CSPTPQEEWYEQYF.

The V and J genes are TRBV18 and TRBJ2-1, with TRBD2 matching 9 bases. Germline CDR1 is KGHSH and CDR2 is LQKENI. J gave up 5 bases and V 2 bases, and 7 bases lay outside the gene matches. The CDR3 has 16 residues. DNA for the CDR3: TGTGCCAGCTCACCATGGGGCCTAGCGGGAAACAATGAGCAGTTCTTC. Encoded protein: CASSPWGLAGNNEQFF.

The table lists this clonotype with many counts. J is TRBJ2-5 and V is TRBV4-1, with D unclear. CDR3 length equals 13 residues. The V and J ends lost 0 bases and 3 bases respectively, with 5 bases between them. Germline V gives CDR1 MGHRA, CDR2 YSYEKL. The DNA for the CDR3 is TGCGCCAGCAGCCAAGATGAGGAAGAGACCCAGTACTTC. Its protein product is CASSQDEEETQYF.

Many counts were recorded for this clonotype. The chain is built from TRBV10-3 and TRBJ2-5; D remains ambiguous. V was shortened by 6 bases and J by 2 bases, with 16 bases between the two germline ends. CDR1 and CDR2 (germline): ENHRY, SYGVKD. The CDR3 runs to 15 residues. Here the CDR3 DNA reads TGTGCCATCAGGGGCAGCCTGTTCCAACAAGAGACCCAGTACTTC. Translating gives CAIRGSLFQQETQYF.

With respect to this clonotype: A much larger clone differs from this one at a single base, so this may be a read error. The chain combines TRBV7-8 with TRBJ2-3; weak D call: TRBD2 (6 bases). Germline lookup yields CDR1 SGHVS and CDR2 FQNEAQ. V was clipped by 5 bases and J by 4 bases, with 16 bases between them. CDR3 length: 15 residues. The CDR3 DNA follows: TGTGCCAGCAGCGCTATGACTAGTCAGCCAGATACGCAGTATTTT. Protein sequence: CASSAMTSQPDTQYF.

This clonotype appeared many times. The chain couples TRBV9 to TRBJ2-3; 9 nucleotides agree with TRBD1. The CDR3 sequence is 14 residues long. Trimming took 4 bases from V and 3 from J; bases not matched to a gene: 3. The germline V gene has CDR1 SGDLS and CDR2 YYNGEE. The CDR3 protein is CASSWGQGTDTQYF. The CDR3 DNA reads TGTGCCAGCAGCTGGGGACAGGGAACAGATACGCAGTATTTT.

The genes are TRBV6-5 and TRBJ2-7; D might be TRBD1 or TRBD2, each matching 5 bases. Germline V gene lookup returns CDR1 MNHEY and CDR2 SVGAGI. This CDR3 spans 15 amino acids. V was shortened by 0 bases and J by 5 bases, with 14 bases between the two germline ends. The CDR3 sequence is CASSYSKAGSHEQYF. The CDR3 DNA follows: TGTGCCAGCAGTTACTCGAAGGCAGGGAGCCACGAGCAGTACTTC.

The sample holds many counts of this clonotype. The rearrangement uses TRBV20-1 and TRBJ2-1, with a tentative D call TRBD2 (7 bases). The V end lost 0 bases, the J end lost 0 bases, and 12 bases lay between the germline ends. CDR3 length: 16 residues. Germline CDR1 DFQATT, CDR2 SNEGSKA (reference sequence). The DNA of the CDR3 is TGCAGTGCTAGAGATCGGGGGGCAAGCTCCTACAATGAGCAGTTCTTC. It encodes CSARDRGASSYNEQFF.

CDR3 bases: TGTGCCAGCAGTCATATACCCGGGACAGCGGAAGCTTTCTTT. Protein product: CASSHIPGTAEAFF. V gene TRBV27 combines with J gene TRBJ1-1; 7 nucleotides match TRBD1. V gave up 5 bases and J gave up 8 bases; unmatched junction bases: 11. Germline-derived CDR1 and CDR2 are MNHEY and SMNVEV (reference sequence). This CDR3 region has 14 residues.

The genes are TRBV15 and TRBJ2-1, with 14 nucleotides matching TRBD2. Per the germline V gene, CDR1 is LNHNV and CDR2 is YYDKDF (reference sequence). With V trimmed by 3 bases and J by 7 bases, 8 bases remained unmatched. CDR3 length: 17 residues. CDR3 amino acids: CATSRARTSGRWNEQFF. CDR3 nucleotides: TGTGCCACCAGCAGGGCCCGGACTAGCGGGAGGTGGAATGAGCAGTTCTTC.

This clonotype has at least ten counts. The V and J genes are TRBV7-9 and TRBJ1-4; D perhaps matches TRBD1 (6 bases). Trimming left V 5 bases short and J 8 bases short, with 18 bases between. In germline, CDR1 is SEHNR, CDR2 FQNEAQ (reference sequence). The CDR3 consists of 15 residues. The DNA of the CDR3 is TGTGCCAGCAGCGTGAAACAGGGTATGGAAGAAAAACTGTTTTTT. Translating it yields CASSVKQGMEEKLFF. Combining the CDR3 with reference TRBV7-9 and TRBJ1-4 gives the whole variable domain DTGVSQNPRHKITKRGQNVTFRCDPISEHNRLYWYRQTLGQGPEFLTYFQNEAQLEKSRLLSDRFSAERPKGSFSTLEIQRTEQGDSAMYLCASSVKQGMEEKLFFGSGTQLSVL.

Regarding this clonotype: A much larger clone differs by one base, so this may be a read error. V usage is TRBV10-3 and J usage is TRBJ2-1; 13 bases are shared with TRBD2. The CDR3 covers 13 residues. Germline values: CDR1 ENHRY, CDR2 SYGVKD. V was pared by 7 bases and J by 15 bases, with 9 bases of the junction left unmatched. CDR3 in DNA: TGTGCCATCAACGGACTAGCGGGAGAAGGGCCGTTCTTC. Its protein is CAINGLAGEGPFF.